A selection of T cell receptor beta chains follows, all from one sample in a study of blood T cell repertoires in COVID-19. Sequenced by immunoSEQ multiplex PCR; TCRdb stores in-frame clones only, minus some. Seen here are under 150,000 clones, almost 85% observed once, and the top ten hold more than 1.2%. Input material: peripheral blood. Receptors originate from a man in his fifties or sixties with acute or convalescent COVID-19. Both conserved end residues are part of each CDR3. Each record gives: J gene, V gene, CDR3 protein.

J gene: TRBJ2-3
V gene: TRBV11-2
CDR3 protein: CASSLRRGGTDTQYF

J gene: TRBJ1-6
V gene: TRBV20-1
CDR3 protein: CSASRFHNSPLHF

J gene: TRBJ2-3
V gene: TRBV3-1/TRBV3-2
CDR3 protein: CASSPWDFTDTQYF

J gene: TRBJ2-2
V gene: TRBV19
CDR3 protein: CASTVQGGTGELFF

J gene: TRBJ1-6
V gene: TRBV14
CDR3 protein: CASSHQRSYNSPLHF

J gene: TRBJ2-7
V gene: TRBV5-4
CDR3 protein: CASSWDRSSYEQYF

J gene: TRBJ2-7
V gene: TRBV27
CDR3 protein: CASSLRPGHHSSYEQYF

J gene: TRBJ2-5
V gene: TRBV19
CDR3 protein: CASATRKGAETQYF

J gene: TRBJ2-1
V gene: TRBV23-1
CDR3 protein: CASSQGGGCDEQFF

J gene: TRBJ2-1
V gene: TRBV19
CDR3 protein: CASIGGQKNNEQFF

J gene: TRBJ1-5
V gene: TRBV5-4
CDR3 protein: CASSLQGSNQPQHF

J gene: TRBJ2-5
V gene: TRBV5-1
CDR3 protein: CASSALGQSETQYF

J gene: TRBJ1-2
V gene: TRBV12-3/TRBV12-4
CDR3 protein: CASSSTGKGYTF

J gene: TRBJ2-2
V gene: TRBV9
CDR3 protein: CASSRMGTSERTGELFF

J gene: TRBJ1-2
V gene: TRBV5-4
CDR3 protein: CASSTLAGQGAFYGYTF

J gene: TRBJ2-7
V gene: TRBV5-1
CDR3 protein: CASSYRLAGDIEQYF

J gene: TRBJ1-6
V gene: TRBV30
CDR3 protein: CAWRLGTANSPLHF

J gene: TRBJ2-2
V gene: TRBV9
CDR3 protein: CASSVLAYTGELFF

J gene: TRBJ1-3
V gene: TRBV7-2
CDR3 protein: CASSPTRALRGNTIYF

J gene: TRBJ1-3
V gene: TRBV9
CDR3 protein: CASSLTGASGNTIYF

J gene: TRBJ2-7
V gene: TRBV30
CDR3 protein: CAWRRDTSSYEQYF

J gene: TRBJ1-1
V gene: TRBV12-3/TRBV12-4
CDR3 protein: CASRTLNTEAFF

J gene: TRBJ1-1
V gene: TRBV29-1
CDR3 protein: CSVDSTNTEAFF

J gene: TRBJ2-2
V gene: TRBV6-1
CDR3 protein: CASSEISGGPDTGELFF

J gene: TRBJ1-2
V gene: TRBV3-1/TRBV3-2
CDR3 protein: CASSQADTYGYTF

J gene: TRBJ2-3
V gene: TRBV5-1
CDR3 protein: CASSLTGTSGGDTQYF

J gene: TRBJ1-1
V gene: TRBV5-4
CDR3 protein: CASSPSGGAVTEAFF

J gene: TRBJ2-7
V gene: TRBV6-5
CDR3 protein: CASRSTGNPISEQYF

J gene: TRBJ1-5
V gene: TRBV7-4
CDR3 protein: CANPRDRTPYSNQPQHF

J gene: TRBJ2-2
V gene: TRBV6-5
CDR3 protein: CASSRTGHTGELFF

J gene: TRBJ2-2
V gene: TRBV11-2
CDR3 protein: CASSPLGDSWVTGELFF

J gene: TRBJ1-1
V gene: TRBV7-9
CDR3 protein: CASSLAGGDHTEAFF

J gene: TRBJ2-1
V gene: TRBV5-1
CDR3 protein: CASSALAGGYEQFF

J gene: TRBJ1-1
V gene: TRBV6-5
CDR3 protein: CASENRGLTEAFF

J gene: TRBJ2-5
V gene: TRBV2
CDR3 protein: CASSPDRGRETQYF

J gene: TRBJ1-4
V gene: TRBV4-1
CDR3 protein: CASSQLPGTDHEKLFF

J gene: TRBJ2-1
V gene: TRBV5-1
CDR3 protein: CASGLMGGASSYNEQFF

J gene: TRBJ2-7
V gene: TRBV10-3
CDR3 protein: CATIPGLAGAEQYF

J gene: TRBJ2-1
V gene: TRBV25-1
CDR3 protein: CASGLAGTNEQFF

J gene: TRBJ2-2
V gene: TRBV12-3/TRBV12-4
CDR3 protein: CASTRAGAGELFF

J gene: TRBJ2-7
V gene: TRBV6-6
CDR3 protein: CASTAGVSSYEQYF

J gene: TRBJ2-7
V gene: TRBV5-6
CDR3 protein: CASSATSGVYEQYF

J gene: TRBJ1-5
V gene: TRBV19
CDR3 protein: CASRPQGADQPQHF

J gene: TRBJ2-1
V gene: TRBV19
CDR3 protein: CASRNPGVREQFF

J gene: TRBJ2-7
V gene: TRBV2
CDR3 protein: CASSQGDYEQYF

J gene: TRBJ2-7
V gene: TRBV19
CDR3 protein: CASSTPRLTSRTYEQYF

J gene: TRBJ1-5
V gene: TRBV29-1
CDR3 protein: CSVLGGTGQPQHF

J gene: TRBJ1-4
V gene: TRBV5-6
CDR3 protein: CASSLGAAATNEKLFF

J gene: TRBJ2-7
V gene: TRBV7-9
CDR3 protein: CASSLGQARDEQYF